Each of the 15 T cell receptor beta chains below was sequenced from the same sample in a study of T cells in Graves' hyperthyroidism and ophthalmopathy. The CDR3 regions of TCR beta were amplified from RNA transcripts. HTBI primers were the set used in a first-round RT-PCR of the TCR CDR3. TCRdb ran MiXCR on the multiplex PCR reads and lists one entry per CDR3 protein. The table has over 700,000 distinct CDR3 sequences, roughly 20% seen once. The sample comprised blood. The receptors were gathered from a woman between 50 and 59 years old with Graves' hyperthyroidism that later progressed to Graves' ophthalmopathy.

The sample holds many counts of this clonotype. The chain has TRBV3-1 and TRBJ2-3; D ambiguous. Trimming stripped 1 base from V and 0 bases from J, with 5 bases between. Germline V gene data show CDR1 as LGHDT and CDR2 as YNNKEL (reference sequence). CDR3 length equals 14 residues. The CDR3 here is CASSQVLSTDTQYF. The CDR3 nucleotides read TGTGCCAGCAGCCAAGTTCTTAGCACAGATACGCAGTATTTT.

This chain connects TRBV29-1 to TRBJ2-5; the D gene is possibly TRBD2 (5 bases). The germline CDR1 and CDR2 sequences are SQVTM and ANQGSEA. Trimming left V 0 bases short and J 2 bases short, with 10 bases between. The CDR3 sequence is 14 residues long. In DNA form, the CDR3 reads TGCAGCGTTGAAGACACAGCGGTTCAAGAGACCCAGTACTTC. Protein: CSVEDTAVQETQYF. Drawing the rest from reference TRBV29-1 and TRBJ2-5, the complete variable domain is SAVISQKPSRDICQRGTSLTIQCQVDSQVTMMFWYRQQPGQSLTLIATANQGSEATYESGFVIDKFPISRPNLTFSTLTVSNMSPEDSSIYLCSVEDTAVQETQYFGPGTRLLVL.

The chain is built from TRBV7-8 and TRBJ2-7; D not resolved. Trimming left V 1 base short and J 3 bases short, with 16 bases between. The CDR3 contains 16 residues. Germline V gives CDR1 SGHVS, CDR2 FQNEAQ. The CDR3, as DNA: TGTGCCAGCAGCTTAGGCGGCAGCCAGTTCATCTACGAGCAGTACTTC. It is translated as CASSLGGSQFIYEQYF.

The chain recombines TRBV19 with TRBJ1-4; D might be TRBD1 (5 bases). This CDR3 is 13 amino acids long. Germline loops: CDR1 LNHDA, CDR2 SQIVND (reference sequence). V lost 6 bases, J lost 6 bases, and 11 bases lay in between. CDR3 coding DNA: TGTGCCAGTAGACTAGGGGTGGATGAAAAACTGTTTTTT. Translated: CASRLGVDEKLFF.

This clonotype was picked up many times. This rearrangement joins TRBV11-2 to TRBJ1-1; D gene unclear. V lost 4 bases to trimming and J lost 7 bases, with 16 bases between them. This CDR3 is built from 14 residues. CDR1 is SGHAT, CDR2 FQNNGV, per germline. The CDR3 sequence is CASSSLSGENEAFF. For the CDR3, the DNA is TGTGCCAGCAGCTCTCTGTCGGGAGAGAATGAAGCTTTCTTT.

The sample holds many counts of this clonotype. The J gene is TRBJ1-6, the V gene TRBV18; D is possibly TRBD1 (6 bases). Germline V gene sequence: CDR1 KGHSH, CDR2 LQKENI. The CDR3 is made up of 13 amino acids. The V and J ends lost 8 bases and 5 bases respectively, with 10 bases between them. The CDR3, as DNA: TGTGCCAGCACCTGGACAGATAATTCACCCCTCCACTTT. Its translation is CASTWTDNSPLHF.

This clonotype was observed at least ten times. The chain carries TRBV7-9 and TRBJ2-5, with D possibly called TRBD1 or TRBD2 (6 bases each). The CDR3 covers 15 residues. V was cut by 1 base and J by 5 bases, with 14 bases left in between. CDR1 is SEHNR, CDR2 FQNEAQ, per germline (reference sequence). CDR3 DNA: TGTGCCAGCAGCTTAGGGACGCGGAGGGGGGAGACCCAGTACTTC. This sequence encodes CASSLGTRRGETQYF.

This clonotype has at least ten counts. This sequence joins TRBV10-2 and TRBJ1-5, with D possibly being TRBD1 (6 bases). This CDR3 is built from 17 residues. V lost 0 bases to trimming and J lost 2 bases, with 14 bases between them. Germline assignment: CDR1 WSHSY and CDR2 SAAADI. CDR3 DNA sequence: TGCGCCAGCAGTGAGTCAACGGGGGGCGCTGGCAATCAGCCCCAGCATTTT. Translating gives CASSESTGGAGNQPQHF.

This clonotype appeared a few times. The CDR3 DNA is TGCAGTGCTCCCGGAGGGGGGGGGAACACCGGGGAGCTGTTTTTT. It encodes CSAPGGGGNTGELFF. This sequence joins TRBV20-1 and TRBJ2-2; a weak D match, TRBD2 (7 bases). Germline-derived CDR1 and CDR2 are DFQATT and SNEGSKA (reference sequence). CDR3 length equals 15 residues. Trimming stripped 5 bases from V and 1 base from J, with 14 bases between.

The chain has TRBV13 and TRBJ2-3, with 11 bases aligning to TRBD2. J gave up 5 bases and V 10 bases, and 8 bases lay outside the gene matches. CDR3 size: 14 residues. From germline, CDR1 is PRHDT and CDR2 FYEKMQ (reference sequence). The DNA of the CDR3 is TGTGCCACATACATAGCGGGGGGGCGAGATACGCAGTATTTT. It translates to CATYIAGGRDTQYF.

The sample holds many counts of this clonotype. This chain links TRBV3-1 with TRBJ1-2; no clear D. Per germline, CDR1 LGHDT and CDR2 YNNKEL (reference sequence). The CDR3 covers 13 residues. V dropped 2 bases and J dropped 0 bases, with 4 bases sitting between them. CDR3 DNA sequence: TGTGCCAGCAGCCAACGAACTAACTATGGCTACACCTTC. It translates to CASSQRTNYGYTF.

Only a few counts were recorded for this clonotype. The genes are TRBV7-8 and TRBJ1-5; TRBD1 is a possible D gene (6 bases). This CDR3 region has 14 residues. V was pared by 5 bases and J by 4 bases, with 12 bases between. CDR1 and CDR2 (germline): SGHVS, FQNEAQ. The CDR3 loop reads CASSRLGGNQPQHF. The CDR3 region has the DNA TGTGCCAGCAGCCGATTAGGGGGGAATCAGCCCCAGCATTTT.

Worth noting for this clonotype: At one boundary the junction diverges from the germline segment, which might be a read error. The chain recombines TRBV20-1 with TRBJ2-2; D is perhaps TRBD2 (7 bases). Germline assignment: CDR1 DFQATT and CDR2 SNEGSKA (reference sequence). This CDR3 spans 16 amino acids. The CDR3 reads CSARVGGGLNTGELFF. For the CDR3, the DNA is TGCAGTGCCAGAGTGGGGGGGGGCCTGAACACCGGGGAGCTGTTTTTT.

This clonotype came up a few times. The V gene is TRBV29-1, the J gene TRBJ2-1; 8 bases are shared with TRBD2. V shed 4 bases and J 1 base; nucleotides not matched to a gene: 6. Germline V CDR1 and CDR2: SQVTM, ANQGSEA. The CDR3 runs to 15 residues. Written as DNA, the CDR3 is TGCAGCGTTGCGGGGGGGGCAGGTTCCTACAATGAGCAGTTCTTC. It specifies CSVAGGAGSYNEQFF.

The chain combines TRBV24-1 with TRBJ2-5; TRBD2 agrees at 12 bases. The germline gives CDR1 KGHDR, CDR2 SFDVKD. The CDR3 length is 17 residues. The trim removed 4 bases at V and 0 bases at J, leaving 5 bases unmatched. CDR3 amino acids: CATSDPGLAGYQETQYF. The CDR3 DNA sequence: TGTGCCACCAGTGACCCTGGACTAGCGGGGTACCAAGAGACCCAGTACTTC.